These T cell receptor beta chains were read from a single sample in a study of PD-1 blockade in classical Hodgkin lymphoma. Repertoires were generated with immunoSEQ multiplex PCR, while TCRdb's copy carries only in-frame clones and drops some. The repertoire consists of about 50,000 clones, with 90% occurring once and the leading ten covering approximately 14%. Sequencing was performed on peripheral blood mononuclear cells (PBMCs), taken before the fourth cycle of nivolumab. All receptors derive from a human donor with classical Hodgkin lymphoma. The CDR3 runs from the conserved cysteine through the conserved F or W. Fields, in order: CDR3 length, J gene, D gene, clone size, V gene, CDR3 protein, CDR3 DNA. A D gene is named only where the DNA matches it firmly. Size tells how often a clone was seen (once, few, many) or the class of an expanded clone, and some rows leave it out.

cdr3_length: 15
j_call: TRBJ1-3
d_call: TRBD1
clone_size: NA
v_call: TRBV11-2
cdr3_aa: CASSLDYRGPYTIYF
cdr3_nt: TGTGCCAGCAGCTTAGACTACAGGGGGCCGTACACCATATATTTT

cdr3_length: 15
j_call: TRBJ2-1
d_call: TRBD2
clone_size: NA
v_call: TRBV7-8
cdr3_aa: CASSLTSGGYNEQFF
cdr3_nt: TGTGCCAGCAGCTTAACTAGCGGGGGCTACAATGAGCAGTTCTTC

cdr3_length: 15
j_call: TRBJ1-4
d_call: NA
clone_size: once
v_call: TRBV14
cdr3_aa: CASSRTGLASEKLFF
cdr3_nt: TGTGCCAGCAGCCGAACAGGGTTGGCTAGCGAAAAACTGTTTTTT

cdr3_length: 14
j_call: TRBJ2-7
d_call: NA
clone_size: NA
v_call: TRBV5-4
cdr3_aa: CASSSRRGPHEQYF
cdr3_nt: TGTGCCAGCAGCTCCCGGAGGGGGCCCCACGAGCAGTACTTC

cdr3_length: 16
j_call: TRBJ2-7
d_call: TRBD2
clone_size: NA
v_call: TRBV28
cdr3_aa: CASSPPTSGRFYEQYF
cdr3_nt: TGTGCCAGCAGTCCCCCGACTAGCGGGAGATTCTACGAGCAGTACTTC

cdr3_length: 14
j_call: TRBJ2-7
d_call: TRBD2
clone_size: NA
v_call: TRBV7-3
cdr3_aa: CASSLTPTSREQYF
cdr3_nt: TGTGCCAGCAGCTTAACCCCGACTAGCAGGGAGCAGTACTTC

cdr3_length: 16
j_call: TRBJ2-1
d_call: TRBD2
clone_size: NA
v_call: TRBV5-1
cdr3_aa: CASRNIAGGPYNEQFF
cdr3_nt: TGCGCCAGCAGAAACATAGCGGGAGGGCCGTACAATGAGCAGTTCTTC

cdr3_length: 15
j_call: TRBJ1-2
d_call: NA
clone_size: NA
v_call: TRBV29-1
cdr3_aa: CSVFTGTPGVYGYTF
cdr3_nt: TGCAGCGTTTTTACAGGGACTCCCGGGGTCTATGGCTACACCTTC

cdr3_length: 15
j_call: TRBJ1-3
d_call: TRBD1
clone_size: NA
v_call: TRBV5-4
cdr3_aa: CASSQNQGAGNTIYF
cdr3_nt: TGTGCCAGCAGCCAAAACCAGGGGGCTGGAAACACCATATATTTT

cdr3_length: 15
j_call: TRBJ2-5
d_call: NA
clone_size: NA
v_call: TRBV10-1
cdr3_aa: CASSESTWRWETQYF
cdr3_nt: TGCGCCAGCAGTGAGTCAACCTGGCGATGGGAGACCCAGTACTTC

cdr3_length: 15
j_call: TRBJ2-5
d_call: TRBD2
clone_size: NA
v_call: TRBV5-1
cdr3_aa: CASSLILAGEETQYF
cdr3_nt: TGCGCCAGCAGCCTAATACTAGCGGGAGAAGAGACCCAGTACTTC

cdr3_length: 13
j_call: TRBJ2-6
d_call: NA
clone_size: NA
v_call: TRBV2
cdr3_aa: CASGASGANVLTF
cdr3_nt: TGTGCCAGCGGAGCTTCTGGGGCCAACGTCCTGACTTTC

cdr3_length: 17
j_call: TRBJ2-1
d_call: NA
clone_size: NA
v_call: TRBV9
cdr3_aa: CASSEPRDFSSYNEQFF
cdr3_nt: TGTGCCAGCAGCGAGCCCCGGGACTTTAGCTCCTACAATGAGCAGTTCTTC

cdr3_length: 13
j_call: TRBJ2-7
d_call: NA
clone_size: NA
v_call: TRBV6-4
cdr3_aa: CASSEGRGTEQYF
cdr3_nt: TGTGCCAGCAGTGAAGGCAGAGGCACCGAGCAGTACTTC

cdr3_length: 16
j_call: TRBJ2-7
d_call: TRBD1
clone_size: NA
v_call: TRBV7-9
cdr3_aa: CASSSFRDRGLYEQYF
cdr3_nt: TGTGCCAGCAGTTCCTTCCGGGACAGGGGCCTCTACGAGCAGTACTTC

cdr3_length: 14
j_call: TRBJ1-2
d_call: TRBD1
clone_size: NA
v_call: TRBV5-1
cdr3_aa: CASSTLTGDYGYTF
cdr3_nt: TGCGCCAGCAGCACCTTGACAGGGGACTATGGCTACACCTTC

cdr3_length: 10
j_call: TRBJ2-7
d_call: TRBD1
clone_size: NA
v_call: TRBV30
cdr3_aa: CAWGTAEQYF
cdr3_nt: TGTGCCTGGGGGACAGCCGAGCAGTACTTC

cdr3_length: 17
j_call: TRBJ2-3
d_call: NA
clone_size: NA
v_call: TRBV2
cdr3_aa: CASTPGRGRQNADTQYF
cdr3_nt: TGTGCCAGCACCCCGGGGAGGGGGCGCCAAAATGCAGATACGCAGTATTTT

cdr3_length: 17
j_call: TRBJ2-2
d_call: NA
clone_size: NA
v_call: TRBV28
cdr3_aa: CASNLGQRLAWSGELFF
cdr3_nt: TGTGCCAGCAACTTGGGACAGAGACTAGCGTGGTCCGGGGAGCTGTTTTTT

cdr3_length: 15
j_call: TRBJ2-7
d_call: TRBD1
clone_size: NA
v_call: TRBV7-3
cdr3_aa: CASSLGTGGTYEQYF
cdr3_nt: TGTGCCAGCAGCTTAGGGACAGGCGGGACCTACGAGCAGTACTTC

cdr3_length: 11
j_call: TRBJ2-5
d_call: NA
clone_size: NA
v_call: TRBV6-1
cdr3_aa: CASSPQETQYF
cdr3_nt: TGTGCCAGCAGCCCCCAAGAGACCCAGTACTTC

cdr3_length: 15
j_call: TRBJ2-7
d_call: TRBD2
clone_size: NA
v_call: TRBV9
cdr3_aa: CASSASGTSGYEQYF
cdr3_nt: TGTGCCAGCAGCGCCTCCGGGACTAGCGGCTACGAGCAGTACTTC

cdr3_length: 15
j_call: TRBJ2-6
d_call: NA
clone_size: once
v_call: TRBV30
cdr3_aa: CAWSTGTSGANVLTF
cdr3_nt: TGTGCCTGGAGTACAGGTACCTCTGGGGCCAACGTCCTGACTTTC

cdr3_length: 12
j_call: TRBJ2-7
d_call: TRBD1
clone_size: NA
v_call: TRBV10-3
cdr3_aa: CAHGTGSREQYF
cdr3_nt: TGTGCCCACGGGACAGGCTCCAGGGAGCAGTACTTC

cdr3_length: 15
j_call: TRBJ1-1
d_call: NA
clone_size: NA
v_call: TRBV7-2
cdr3_aa: CASSWGRLLNTEAFF
cdr3_nt: TGTGCCAGCAGCTGGGGACGGCTGTTGAACACTGAAGCTTTCTTT

cdr3_length: 15
j_call: TRBJ2-5
d_call: NA
clone_size: NA
v_call: TRBV5-4
cdr3_aa: CASSSWGGTTGTQYF
cdr3_nt: TGTGCCAGCAGCTCCTGGGGGGGGACAACGGGGACCCAGTACTTC

cdr3_length: 16
j_call: TRBJ1-1
d_call: NA
clone_size: NA
v_call: TRBV5-4
cdr3_aa: CASSPGGQGRNTEAFF
cdr3_nt: TGTGCCAGCAGCCCTGGGGGGCAGGGGAGGAACACTGAAGCTTTCTTT

cdr3_length: 14
j_call: TRBJ1-5
d_call: NA
clone_size: NA
v_call: TRBV6-5
cdr3_aa: CATSGRYSNQPQHF
cdr3_nt: TGTGCCACCTCCGGGCGATATAGCAATCAGCCCCAGCATTTT

cdr3_length: 18
j_call: TRBJ2-1
d_call: NA
clone_size: NA
v_call: TRBV15
cdr3_aa: CATSRDGSSWGSYNEQFF
cdr3_nt: TGTGCCACCAGCAGAGATGGGAGTTCCTGGGGCTCCTACAATGAGCAGTTCTTC

cdr3_length: 14
j_call: TRBJ2-1
d_call: TRBD2
clone_size: NA
v_call: TRBV6-4
cdr3_aa: CASSAAGTGTEQFF
cdr3_nt: TGTGCCAGCAGCGCAGCGGGAACTGGGACTGAGCAGTTCTTC

cdr3_length: 16
j_call: TRBJ2-1
d_call: TRBD2
clone_size: once
v_call: TRBV15
cdr3_aa: CATSRDSSGIDNEQFF
cdr3_nt: TGTGCCACCAGCAGGGATTCTAGCGGGATCGACAATGAGCAGTTCTTC

cdr3_length: 14
j_call: TRBJ2-4
d_call: NA
clone_size: NA
v_call: TRBV19
cdr3_aa: CASSLASRKNIQYF
cdr3_nt: TGTGCCAGTAGTCTAGCCTCAAGAAAGAACATTCAGTACTTC

cdr3_length: 14
j_call: TRBJ2-5
d_call: NA
clone_size: NA
v_call: TRBV7-8
cdr3_aa: CASSSGELLETQYF
cdr3_nt: TGTGCCAGCAGCAGCGGCGAGTTGCTGGAGACCCAGTACTTC

cdr3_length: 15
j_call: TRBJ1-2
d_call: TRBD1
clone_size: NA
v_call: TRBV2
cdr3_aa: CASYENPTGSYGYTF
cdr3_nt: TGTGCCAGCTACGAGAACCCGACAGGGAGCTATGGCTACACCTTC

cdr3_length: 14
j_call: TRBJ2-7
d_call: NA
clone_size: NA
v_call: TRBV5-1
cdr3_aa: CASSGSDAFGEQYF
cdr3_nt: TGCGCCAGCAGCGGCTCTGACGCGTTTGGGGAGCAGTACTTC

cdr3_length: 14
j_call: TRBJ1-1
d_call: NA
clone_size: NA
v_call: TRBV27
cdr3_aa: CASSLGGFDTEAFF
cdr3_nt: TGTGCCAGCAGTTTAGGGGGGTTTGACACTGAAGCTTTCTTT

cdr3_length: 14
j_call: TRBJ1-1
d_call: NA
clone_size: NA
v_call: TRBV6-1
cdr3_aa: CASSADTLNTEAFF
cdr3_nt: TGTGCCAGCAGCGCGGACACGCTGAACACTGAAGCTTTCTTT

cdr3_length: 20
j_call: TRBJ2-7
d_call: TRBD2
clone_size: once
v_call: TRBV4-2
cdr3_aa: CASSSQPGLAGGPSSYEQYF
cdr3_nt: TGTGCCAGCAGCTCACAACCGGGACTAGCGGGAGGGCCTAGCTCCTACGAGCAGTACTTC

cdr3_length: 16
j_call: TRBJ2-2
d_call: NA
clone_size: NA
v_call: TRBV27
cdr3_aa: CASSLIGVRKVGELFF
cdr3_nt: TGTGCCAGCAGTTTAATCGGGGTGCGAAAGGTCGGGGAGCTGTTTTTT

cdr3_length: 13
j_call: TRBJ2-5
d_call: TRBD2
clone_size: NA
v_call: TRBV11-2
cdr3_aa: CASSFSGKETQYF
cdr3_nt: TGTGCCAGCAGCTTTAGCGGGAAAGAGACCCAGTACTTC

cdr3_length: 10
j_call: TRBJ2-1
d_call: NA
clone_size: NA
v_call: TRBV29-1
cdr3_aa: CSVASAEQFF
cdr3_nt: TGCAGCGTTGCTAGCGCTGAGCAGTTCTTC

cdr3_length: 18
j_call: TRBJ2-3
d_call: TRBD2
clone_size: NA
v_call: TRBV10-2
cdr3_aa: CASSEMGLAGVRRDTQYF
cdr3_nt: TGCGCCAGCAGTGAGATGGGACTAGCGGGAGTTAGAAGGGATACGCAGTATTTT

cdr3_length: 16
j_call: TRBJ2-7
d_call: TRBD2
clone_size: NA
v_call: TRBV7-8
cdr3_aa: CASSFFREVHSYEQYF
cdr3_nt: TGTGCCAGCAGCTTCTTCCGGGAGGTCCACTCCTACGAGCAGTACTTC

cdr3_length: 13
j_call: TRBJ1-2
d_call: NA
clone_size: NA
v_call: TRBV11-3
cdr3_aa: CASSFIDGAGYTF
cdr3_nt: TGTGCCAGCAGCTTCATCGACGGGGCGGGCTACACCTTC

cdr3_length: 18
j_call: TRBJ2-1
d_call: TRBD2
clone_size: NA
v_call: TRBV27
cdr3_aa: CASSTRLAGGLGGNEQFF
cdr3_nt: TGTGCCAGCAGTACTCGACTAGCGGGAGGCCTTGGGGGCAATGAGCAGTTCTTC